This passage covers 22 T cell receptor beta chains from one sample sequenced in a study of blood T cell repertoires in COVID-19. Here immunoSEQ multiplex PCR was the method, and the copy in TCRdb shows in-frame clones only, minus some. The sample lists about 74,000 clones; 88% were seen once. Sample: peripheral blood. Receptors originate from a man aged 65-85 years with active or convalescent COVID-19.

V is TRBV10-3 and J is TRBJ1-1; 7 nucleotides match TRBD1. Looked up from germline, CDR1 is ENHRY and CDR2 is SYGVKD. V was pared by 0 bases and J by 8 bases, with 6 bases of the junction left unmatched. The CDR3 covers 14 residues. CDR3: CAISESWGQREAFF. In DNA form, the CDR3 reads TGTGCCATCAGTGAGTCTTGGGGACAGAGAGAAGCTTTCTTT.

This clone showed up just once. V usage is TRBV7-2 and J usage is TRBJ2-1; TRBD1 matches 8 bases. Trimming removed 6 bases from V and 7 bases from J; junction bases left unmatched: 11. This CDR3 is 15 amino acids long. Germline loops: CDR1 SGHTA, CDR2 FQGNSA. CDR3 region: CASSLRGQVSNEQFF. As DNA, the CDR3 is TGTGCCAGCAGTCTCCGGGGACAGGTGTCAAATGAGCAGTTCTTC.

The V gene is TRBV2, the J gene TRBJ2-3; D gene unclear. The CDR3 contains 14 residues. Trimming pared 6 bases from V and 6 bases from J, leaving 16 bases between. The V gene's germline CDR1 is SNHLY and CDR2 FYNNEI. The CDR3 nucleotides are TGTGCCAGCAGGGTTCGAGCCTCGTCCGATACGCAGTATTTT. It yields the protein CASRVRASSDTQYF.

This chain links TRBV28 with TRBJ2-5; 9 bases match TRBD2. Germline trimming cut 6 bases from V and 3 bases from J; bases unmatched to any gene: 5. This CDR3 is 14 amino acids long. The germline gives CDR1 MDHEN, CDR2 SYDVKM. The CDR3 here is CASSQIAGEETQYF. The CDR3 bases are TGTGCCAGCAGCCAGATAGCGGGGGAAGAGACCCAGTACTTC.

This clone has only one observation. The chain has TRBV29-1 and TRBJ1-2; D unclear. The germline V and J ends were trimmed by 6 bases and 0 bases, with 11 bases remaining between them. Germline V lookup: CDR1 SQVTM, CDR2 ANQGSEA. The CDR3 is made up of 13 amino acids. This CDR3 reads CSVSVNSNYGYTF. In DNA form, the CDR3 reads TGCAGCGTATCGGTGAATTCTAACTATGGCTACACCTTC.

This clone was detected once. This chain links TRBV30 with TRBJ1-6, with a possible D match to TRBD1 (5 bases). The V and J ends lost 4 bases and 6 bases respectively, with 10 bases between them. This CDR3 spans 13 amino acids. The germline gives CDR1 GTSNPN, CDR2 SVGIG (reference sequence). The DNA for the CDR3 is TGTGCCTGGAATACAGGCCTTAATTCACCCCTCCACTTT. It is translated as CAWNTGLNSPLHF.

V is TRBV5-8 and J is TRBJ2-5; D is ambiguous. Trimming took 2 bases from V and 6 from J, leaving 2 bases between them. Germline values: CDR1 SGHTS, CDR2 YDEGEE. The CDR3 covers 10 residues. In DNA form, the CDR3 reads TGTGCCAGCAGCTTTAAGACCCAGTACTTC. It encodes CASSFKTQYF.

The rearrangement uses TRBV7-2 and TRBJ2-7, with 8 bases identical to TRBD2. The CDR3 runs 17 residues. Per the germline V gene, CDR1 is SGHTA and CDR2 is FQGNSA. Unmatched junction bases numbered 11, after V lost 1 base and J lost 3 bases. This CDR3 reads CASSLDLPSGYYYEQYF. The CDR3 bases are TGTGCCAGCAGCTTAGATCTCCCTAGCGGGTACTACTACGAGCAGTACTTC.

The CDR3 sequence: CASSLRRNRQASYEQYF. Here the CDR3 DNA reads TGTGCCAGCAGCTTAAGGAGGAACAGACAGGCATCCTACGAGCAGTACTTC. This chain connects TRBV11-2 to TRBJ2-7; tentative D call: TRBD1 (6 bases). The CDR3 loop spans 17 amino acids. V was pared by 2 bases and J by 1 base, with 18 bases between. Germline V gives CDR1 SGHAT, CDR2 FQNNGV. Filled out from reference TRBV11-2 and TRBJ2-7, the complete variable domain reads EAGVAQSPRYKIIEKRQSVAFWCNPISGHATLYWYQQILGQGPKLLIQFQNNGVVDDSQLPKDRFSAERLKGVDSTLKIQPAKLEDSAVYLCASSLRRNRQASYEQYFGPGTRLTVT.

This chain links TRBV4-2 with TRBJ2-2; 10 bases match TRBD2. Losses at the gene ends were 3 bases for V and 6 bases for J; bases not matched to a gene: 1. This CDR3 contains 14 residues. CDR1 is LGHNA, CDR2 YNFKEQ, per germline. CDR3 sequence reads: CASSQGLASGELFF. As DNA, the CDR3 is TGTGCCAGCAGCCAGGGACTAGCGTCCGGGGAGCTGTTTTTT.

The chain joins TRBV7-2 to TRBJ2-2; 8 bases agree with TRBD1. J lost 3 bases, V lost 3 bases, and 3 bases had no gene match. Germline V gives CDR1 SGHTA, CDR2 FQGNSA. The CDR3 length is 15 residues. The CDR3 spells CASSFQGADTGELFF. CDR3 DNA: TGTGCCAGCAGCTTTCAGGGGGCGGACACCGGGGAGCTGTTTTTT.

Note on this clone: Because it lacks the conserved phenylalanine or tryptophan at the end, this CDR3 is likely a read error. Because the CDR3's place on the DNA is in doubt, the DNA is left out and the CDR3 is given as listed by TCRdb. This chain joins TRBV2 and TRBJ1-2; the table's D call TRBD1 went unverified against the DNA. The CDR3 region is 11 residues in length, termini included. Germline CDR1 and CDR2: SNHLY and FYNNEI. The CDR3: CASSEHQVIRV.

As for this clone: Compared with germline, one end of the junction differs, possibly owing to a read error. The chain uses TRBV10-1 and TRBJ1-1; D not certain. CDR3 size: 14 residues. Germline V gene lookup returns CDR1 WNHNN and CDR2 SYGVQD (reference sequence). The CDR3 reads CASSESAGGTETFF. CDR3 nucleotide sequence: TGCGCCAGCAGTGAGTCAGCGGGCGGCACTGAAACTTTCTTT.

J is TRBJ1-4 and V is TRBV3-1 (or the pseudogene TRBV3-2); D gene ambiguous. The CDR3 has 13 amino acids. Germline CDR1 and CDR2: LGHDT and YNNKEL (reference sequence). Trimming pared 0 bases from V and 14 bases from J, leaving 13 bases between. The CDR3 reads CASSQDEGSQLFF. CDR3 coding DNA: TGTGCCAGCAGCCAAGATGAGGGCTCGCAGCTGTTTTTT.

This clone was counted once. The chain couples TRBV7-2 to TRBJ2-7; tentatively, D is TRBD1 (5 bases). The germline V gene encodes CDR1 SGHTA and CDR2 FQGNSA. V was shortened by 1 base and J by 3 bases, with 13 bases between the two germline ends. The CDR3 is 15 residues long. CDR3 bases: TGTGCCAGCAGCTTAGACGGTAAGGGGTTCTACGAGCAGTACTTC. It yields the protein CASSLDGKGFYEQYF.

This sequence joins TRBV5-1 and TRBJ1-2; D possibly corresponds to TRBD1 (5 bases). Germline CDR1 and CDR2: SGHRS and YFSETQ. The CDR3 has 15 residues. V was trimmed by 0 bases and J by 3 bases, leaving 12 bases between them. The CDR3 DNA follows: TGCGCCAGCAGCTTGGTCCAGGGAACCGACTATGGCTACACCTTC. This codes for CASSLVQGTDYGYTF.

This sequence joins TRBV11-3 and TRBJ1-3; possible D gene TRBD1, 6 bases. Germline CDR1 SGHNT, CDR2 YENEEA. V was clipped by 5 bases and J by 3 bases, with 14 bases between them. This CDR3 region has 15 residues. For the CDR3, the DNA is TGTGCCAGCAGCGGGACCTGGGGGCTTGGAAACACCATATATTTT. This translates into CASSGTWGLGNTIYF.

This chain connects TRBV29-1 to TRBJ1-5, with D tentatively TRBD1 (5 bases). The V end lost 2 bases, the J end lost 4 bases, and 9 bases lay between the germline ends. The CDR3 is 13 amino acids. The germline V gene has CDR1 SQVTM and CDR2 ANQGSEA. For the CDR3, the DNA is TGCAGCGTTGAATTGGGGGGGAATCAGCCCCAGCATTTT. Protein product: CSVELGGNQPQHF.

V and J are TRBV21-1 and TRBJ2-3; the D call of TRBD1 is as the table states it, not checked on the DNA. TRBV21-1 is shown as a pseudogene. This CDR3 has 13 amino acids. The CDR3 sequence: CASPRVRTDTQYF. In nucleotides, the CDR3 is TGTGCCAGCCCCAGGGTGAGAACAGATACGCAGTATTTT.

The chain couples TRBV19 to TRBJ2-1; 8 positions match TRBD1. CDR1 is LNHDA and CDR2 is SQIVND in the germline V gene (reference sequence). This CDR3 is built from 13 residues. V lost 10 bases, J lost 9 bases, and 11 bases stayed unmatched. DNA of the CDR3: TGTGCCACATCCGGGACAGGATTTGGTGAGCAGTTCTTC. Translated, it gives CATSGTGFGEQFF.

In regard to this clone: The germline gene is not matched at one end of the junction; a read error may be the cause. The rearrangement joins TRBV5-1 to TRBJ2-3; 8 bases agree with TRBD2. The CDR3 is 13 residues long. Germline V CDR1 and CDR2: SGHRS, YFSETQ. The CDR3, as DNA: TGCGCCAGCACTAGGACTAGCAGAGATACGCAGTATTTT. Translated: CASTRTSRDTQYF.

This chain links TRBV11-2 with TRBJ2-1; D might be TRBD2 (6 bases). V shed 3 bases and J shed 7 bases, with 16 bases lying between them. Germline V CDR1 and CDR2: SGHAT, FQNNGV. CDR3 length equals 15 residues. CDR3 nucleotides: TGTGCCAGCAGCTTCTCTGCGGGATCGTGGAATGAGCAGTTCTTC. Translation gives CASSFSAGSWNEQFF.